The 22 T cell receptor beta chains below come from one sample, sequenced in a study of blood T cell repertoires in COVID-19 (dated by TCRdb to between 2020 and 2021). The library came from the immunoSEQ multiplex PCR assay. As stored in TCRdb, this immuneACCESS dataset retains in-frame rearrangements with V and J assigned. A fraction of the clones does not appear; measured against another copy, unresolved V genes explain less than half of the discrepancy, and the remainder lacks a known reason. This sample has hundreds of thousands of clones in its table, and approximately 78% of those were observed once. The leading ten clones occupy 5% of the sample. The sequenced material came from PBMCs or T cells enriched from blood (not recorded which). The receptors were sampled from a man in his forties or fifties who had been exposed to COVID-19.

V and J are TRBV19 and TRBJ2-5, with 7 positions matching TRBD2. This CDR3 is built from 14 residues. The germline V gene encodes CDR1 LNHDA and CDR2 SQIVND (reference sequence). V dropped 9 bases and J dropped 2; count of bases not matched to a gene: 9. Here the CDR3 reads CASRQSGIQETQYF. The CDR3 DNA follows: TGTGCCAGCCGTCAAAGCGGGATACAAGAGACCCAGTACTTC.

CDR3 region: CASSLANRGRLGDGYTF. The CDR3 nucleotides are TGTGCCAGCAGCTTAGCTAACAGGGGGCGCCTAGGTGATGGCTACACCTTC. V gene TRBV11-3 combines with J gene TRBJ1-2; 9 bases are a match to TRBD1. Germline loops: CDR1 SGHNT, CDR2 YENEEA. With 1 base clipped from V and 6 bases from J, the junction kept 12 bases outside the gene matches. This CDR3 has 17 residues.

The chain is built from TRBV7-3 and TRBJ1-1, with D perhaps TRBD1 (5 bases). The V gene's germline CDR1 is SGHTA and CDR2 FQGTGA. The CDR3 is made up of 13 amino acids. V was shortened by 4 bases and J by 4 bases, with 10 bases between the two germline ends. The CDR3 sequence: CASSSQDSTEAFF. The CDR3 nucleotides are TGTGCCAGCAGCTCCCAAGACAGCACTGAAGCTTTCTTT.

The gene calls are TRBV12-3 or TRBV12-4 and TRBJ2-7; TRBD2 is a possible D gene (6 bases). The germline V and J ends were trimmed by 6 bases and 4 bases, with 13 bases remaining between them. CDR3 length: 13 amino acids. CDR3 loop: CASRRGTHYEQYF. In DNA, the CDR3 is TGTGCCAGCAGGCGGGGCACCCATTACGAGCAGTACTTC.

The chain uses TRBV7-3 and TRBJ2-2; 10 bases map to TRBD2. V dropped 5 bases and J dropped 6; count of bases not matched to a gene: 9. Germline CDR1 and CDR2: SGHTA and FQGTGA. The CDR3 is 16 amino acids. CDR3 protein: CASSPGPSGSSGELFF. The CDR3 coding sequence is TGTGCCAGCAGCCCCGGGCCTAGCGGGAGTTCCGGGGAGCTGTTTTTT.

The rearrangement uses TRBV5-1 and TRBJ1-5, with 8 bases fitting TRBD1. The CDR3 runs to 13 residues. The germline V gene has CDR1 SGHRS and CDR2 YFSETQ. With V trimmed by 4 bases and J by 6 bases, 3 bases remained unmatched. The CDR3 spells CASSTGQGQPQHF. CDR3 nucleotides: TGCGCCAGCAGCACCGGACAGGGTCAGCCCCAGCATTTT.

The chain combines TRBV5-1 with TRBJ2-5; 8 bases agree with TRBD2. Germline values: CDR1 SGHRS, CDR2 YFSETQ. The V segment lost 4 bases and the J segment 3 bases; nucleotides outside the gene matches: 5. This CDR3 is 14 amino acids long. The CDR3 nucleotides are TGCGCCAGCAGCCCCGGGAGGGCCGAAGAGACCCAGTACTTC. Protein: CASSPGRAEETQYF.

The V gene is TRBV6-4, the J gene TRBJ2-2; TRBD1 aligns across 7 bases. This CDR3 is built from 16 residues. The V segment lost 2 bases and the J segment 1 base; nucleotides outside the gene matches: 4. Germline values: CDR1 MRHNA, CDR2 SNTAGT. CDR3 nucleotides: TGTGCCAGCAGTGACAGGACAGGTCTGAACACCGGGGAGCTGTTTTTT. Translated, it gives CASSDRTGLNTGELFF.

CDR3 loop: CASSVWDSNTDTQYF. CDR3 DNA sequence: TGTGCCAGCAGTGTATGGGACTCGAACACAGATACGCAGTATTTT. V and J are TRBV9 and TRBJ2-3; D is perhaps TRBD2 (6 bases). This CDR3 is 15 amino acids long. Germline assignment: CDR1 SGDLS and CDR2 YYNGEE. Trimming removed 5 bases at V and 2 bases at J, with 15 bases between.

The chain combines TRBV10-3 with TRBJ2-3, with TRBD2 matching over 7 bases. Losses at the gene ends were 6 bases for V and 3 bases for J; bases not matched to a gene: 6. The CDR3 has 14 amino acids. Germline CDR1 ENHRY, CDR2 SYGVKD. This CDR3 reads CAIRAGRETDTQYF. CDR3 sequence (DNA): TGTGCCATCAGAGCGGGAAGAGAAACAGATACGCAGTATTTT.

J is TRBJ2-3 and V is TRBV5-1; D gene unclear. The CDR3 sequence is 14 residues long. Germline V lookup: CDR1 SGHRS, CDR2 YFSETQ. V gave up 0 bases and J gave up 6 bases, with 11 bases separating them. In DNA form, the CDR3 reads TGCGCCAGCAGCTTGGTCGCTGACAAGGATACGCAGTATTTT. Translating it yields CASSLVADKDTQYF.

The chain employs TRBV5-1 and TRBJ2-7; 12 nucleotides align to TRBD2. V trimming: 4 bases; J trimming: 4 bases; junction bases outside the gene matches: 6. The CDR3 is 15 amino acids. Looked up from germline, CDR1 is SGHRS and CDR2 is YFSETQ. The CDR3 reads CASSPIGTSGYEQYF. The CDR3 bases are TGCGCCAGCAGCCCCATTGGGACTAGCGGGTACGAGCAGTACTTC. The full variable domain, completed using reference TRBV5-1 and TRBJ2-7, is KAGVTQTPRYLIKTRGQQVTLSCSPISGHRSVSWYQQTPGQGLQFLFEYFSETQRNKGNFPGRFSGRQFSNSRSEMNVSTLELGDSALYLCASSPIGTSGYEQYFGPGTRLTVT.

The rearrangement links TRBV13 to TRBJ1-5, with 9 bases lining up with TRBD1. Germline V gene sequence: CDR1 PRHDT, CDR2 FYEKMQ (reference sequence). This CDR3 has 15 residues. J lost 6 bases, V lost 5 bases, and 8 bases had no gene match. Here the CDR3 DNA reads TGTGCCAGCAGCCGTAAACAGGGGGCGAGTCAGCCCCAGCATTTT. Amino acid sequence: CASSRKQGASQPQHF.

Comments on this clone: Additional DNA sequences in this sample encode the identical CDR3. Written as DNA, the CDR3 is TGTGCCAGCAGCCCTACAGGGGATAGCAATCAGCCCCAGCATTTT. Encoded protein: CASSPTGDSNQPQHF. The chain carries TRBV7-9 and TRBJ1-5; 7 bases match TRBD1. In germline, CDR1 is SEHNR, CDR2 FQNEAQ (reference sequence). There are 15 residues in the CDR3. V trimming: 5 bases; J trimming: 0 bases; junction bases outside the gene matches: 4.

The CDR3 sequence: CASSLWTVKETQYF. The CDR3 coding sequence is TGTGCCAGCAGCTTATGGACAGTTAAAGAGACCCAGTACTTC. The V and J genes are TRBV7-9 and TRBJ2-5; D may be TRBD1 (6 bases). V was clipped by 2 bases and J by 3 bases, with 10 bases between them. The CDR3 contains 14 residues. The germline V gene encodes CDR1 SEHNR and CDR2 FQNEAQ (reference sequence).

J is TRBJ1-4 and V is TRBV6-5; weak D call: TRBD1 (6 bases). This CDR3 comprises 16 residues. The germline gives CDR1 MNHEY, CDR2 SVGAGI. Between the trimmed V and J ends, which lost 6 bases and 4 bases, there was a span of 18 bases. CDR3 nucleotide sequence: TGTGCCAGCAGCTACGGGCGACAGGCCGTTAATGAAAAACTGTTTTTT. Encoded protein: CASSYGRQAVNEKLFF.

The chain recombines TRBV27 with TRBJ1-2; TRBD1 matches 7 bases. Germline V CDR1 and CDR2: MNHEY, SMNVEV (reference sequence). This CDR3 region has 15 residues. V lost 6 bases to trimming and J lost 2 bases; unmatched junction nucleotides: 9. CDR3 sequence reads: CASSLQGNANYGYTF. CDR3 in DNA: TGTGCCAGCAGCCTACAGGGGAACGCCAACTATGGCTACACCTTC.

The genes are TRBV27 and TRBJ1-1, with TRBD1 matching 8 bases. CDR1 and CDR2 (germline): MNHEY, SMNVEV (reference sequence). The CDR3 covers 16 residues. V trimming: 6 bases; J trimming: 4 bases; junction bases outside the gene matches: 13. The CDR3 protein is CASSLLGMDRVTEAFF. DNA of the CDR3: TGTGCCAGCAGCTTGTTGGGTATGGACAGGGTCACTGAAGCTTTCTTT.

For the CDR3, the DNA is TGCAGTGCGTGGGGGGGTGAAGCTTTCTTT. This sequence encodes CSAWGGEAFF. V usage is TRBV20-1 and J usage is TRBJ1-1; maybe TRBD1 (5 bases). V shed 6 bases and J shed 7 bases, with 9 bases lying between them. From germline, CDR1 is DFQATT and CDR2 SNEGSKA (reference sequence). CDR3 length: 10 residues.

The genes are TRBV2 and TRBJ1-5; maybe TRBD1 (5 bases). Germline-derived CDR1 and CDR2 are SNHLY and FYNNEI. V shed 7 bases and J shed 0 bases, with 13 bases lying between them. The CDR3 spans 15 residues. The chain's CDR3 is CASIGDLGSNQPQHF. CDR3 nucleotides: TGTGCCAGCATAGGGGATTTAGGTAGCAATCAGCCCCAGCATTTT.

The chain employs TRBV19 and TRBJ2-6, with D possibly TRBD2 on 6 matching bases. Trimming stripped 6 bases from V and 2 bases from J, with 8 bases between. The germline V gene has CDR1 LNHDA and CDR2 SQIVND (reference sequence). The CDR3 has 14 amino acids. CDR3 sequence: CASSPGAGANVLTF. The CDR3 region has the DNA TGTGCCAGTAGCCCGGGAGCTGGGGCCAACGTCCTGACTTTC.

This CDR3 reads CASSLGQAINQPQHF. Written as DNA, the CDR3 is TGTGCCAGCAGCTTAGGTCAGGCCATTAATCAGCCCCAGCATTTT. V gene TRBV7-9 combines with J gene TRBJ1-5; D gene uncertain. Germline CDR1 SEHNR, CDR2 FQNEAQ (reference sequence). Trimming removed 1 base from V and 4 bases from J, with 11 bases in between. The CDR3 has 15 amino acids. Full variable domain (missing parts from reference TRBV7-9 and TRBJ1-5): DTGVSQNPRHKITKRGQNVTFRCDPISEHNRLYWYRQTLGQGPEFLTYFQNEAQLEKSRLLSDRFSAERPKGSFSTLEIQRTEQGDSAMYLCASSLGQAINQPQHFGDGTRLSIL.